The source of this T cell receptor beta chain is a study of blood T cell repertoires in COVID-19 (dated by TCRdb to about 2020). Context from the whole study: Samples covering the acute and convalescent phases of COVID-19 were provided by collaborators in the United States, Italy and Spain. The prospective study material was composed of cDNA or gDNA derived from T cells, B-cell-depleted T cells, or PBMCs. Deeply sampled blood TCRbeta repertoires from subjects exposed to, actively infected with, or recovered from COVID-19 were included in the dataset. A freely available public database, intended as a resource for researchers studying the immune response to SARS-CoV-2, is where the repertoires were released. Samples were obtained from the ongoing ImmuneRACE study (first 160 participants) and from some 1,300 subjects provided by 6 global collaborators. A de-identified subject ID, COVID-19 status, age in years and sex were almost always included in the sample metadata. Where available, HLA class I and class II types were obtained from metadata supplied by the sample provider rather than from assay-based typing.

TCRbeta CDR3 regions were amplified from genomic DNA using the immunoSEQ Assay, a bias-controlled multiplex PCR. Under the source paper's analysis protocol: The number of nucleated cells in each sample was estimated by amplification of reference gene primers within the assay. Sequence reads were collapsed and filtered to measure the absolute abundance of every unique TCRbeta CDR3 rearrangement. For each sample, productive Simpson clonality was calculated as the square root of Simpson's diversity index over productive rearrangements. What TCRdb holds here is the immuneACCESS table cut down to in-frame rearrangements. Part of the clones is not present; checked against another copy, under half of the missing clones reflect an unresolved V gene, and the others are unexplained. D and trimming were read from the DNA, whereas the V and J calls and clone size are those reported in that table. The sample yields some 200,000 clones; under 90% were counted once. The ten largest clones take up less than 20% of the sample.

The collaborating institutions used their own protocols to collect whole blood in K2EDTA tubes. For TCRbeta analysis, collaborator samples were shipped as frozen whole blood, as isolated PBMCs, or as DNA extracted from either sample type. What the authors observed across the whole study: The amount of clinical and demographic metadata varied by source and participant and was provided uncurated.

The CDR3, cysteine through phenylalanine, is 12 amino acids long. Only CDR3 DNA remains: 36 bases, in frame from the first base. V drops 5 bases and J drops 1 base, leaving 2 bases in between. Of note for this clone: It has no known antigen specificity. No qualities accompany the bases; no much larger clone lies one base away.

The TCR sequence derives from a woman older than 75 with active or convalescent COVID-19. The sequenced material came from peripheral blood. Rearrangement joined TRBV12-3 or TRBV12-4 to TRBJ2-2, with the D gene call left open. Here the CDR3 is given as CASSRNTGELFF. The DNA sequence reads TGTGCCAGCAGTCGGAACACCGGGGAGCTGTTTTTT.